What follows are 20 T cell receptor beta chains derived from one specimen sequenced in a study of OX40 agonist ivuxolimab in advanced cancers. The repertoire was sequenced with immunoSEQ multiplex PCR; TCRdb's copy has only in-frame clones and lacks some. The data contain 50,000 or so clones, around nine tenths of them seen just once; the ten biggest clones take up roughly 30%. Sequenced material: CD4+ or CD8+ T cells sorted from blood, taken in a trial of the OX40 agonist ivuxolimab. These receptors originate from an adult with an advanced solid tumor such as melanoma, head and neck, liver or kidney cancer.

The chain uses TRBV7-9 and TRBJ1-4, with 7 positions matching TRBD1. The CDR3 covers 12 residues. Unmatched junction bases numbered 7, after V lost 1 base and J lost 17 bases. Germline loops: CDR1 SEHNR, CDR2 FQNEAQ (reference sequence). CDR3: CASSLEGEGAFF. The CDR3 nucleotides read TGTGCCAGCAGCTTAGAGGGCGAGGGGGCTTTTTTT.

This clone was picked up one time. V and J are TRBV2 and TRBJ2-7, with 7 bases fitting TRBD1. CDR3 length: 15 amino acids. Germline V lookup: CDR1 SNHLY, CDR2 FYNNEI. V lost 6 bases, J lost 2 bases, and 10 bases stayed unmatched. The DNA for the CDR3 is TGTGCCAGCAGAACTGCGCCCGGGACAGCCTACGAGCAGTACTTC. It specifies CASRTAPGTAYEQYF.

V and J are TRBV5-4 and TRBJ2-7; D is possibly TRBD2 (5 bases). Germline lookup yields CDR1 SGHNT and CDR2 YYREEE (reference sequence). V lost 2 bases, J lost 5 bases, and 14 bases lay in between. The CDR3 extends over 14 amino acids. The CDR3 sequence: CASSFFGGRNEQYF. The DNA of the CDR3 is TGTGCCAGCAGCTTCTTTGGAGGACGAAACGAGCAGTACTTC.

The chain is built from TRBV19 and TRBJ2-7; a possible D gene is TRBD1 (6 bases). Between the trimmed V and J ends, which lost 6 bases and 2 bases, there was a span of 14 bases. CDR1 is LNHDA and CDR2 is SQIVND in the germline V gene (reference sequence). This CDR3 spans 14 amino acids. The CDR3 sequence: CASSPGTSTYEQYF. In DNA, the CDR3 is TGTGCCAGTAGCCCCGGGACAAGCACCTACGAGCAGTACTTC. Based on the CDR3 plus reference TRBV19 and TRBJ2-7, the full variable domain is DGGITQSPKYLFRKEGQNVTLSCEQNLNHDAMYWYRQDPGQGLRLIYYSQIVNDFQKGDIAEGYSVSREKKESFPLTVTSAQKNPTAFYLCASSPGTSTYEQYFGPGTRLTVT.

This clone was seen only once. The chain has TRBV30 and TRBJ2-3, with 7 bases lining up with TRBD2. V shed 4 bases and J 3 bases; nucleotides not matched to a gene: 7. Per the germline V gene, CDR1 is GTSNPN and CDR2 is SVGIG (reference sequence). This CDR3 has 14 residues. The CDR3 loop reads CAWTPASGTDTQYF. The CDR3 nucleotides are TGTGCCTGGACCCCGGCTAGCGGAACAGATACGCAGTATTTT. Complete variable domain (other parts from reference TRBV30 and TRBJ2-3): SQTIHQWPATLVQPVGSPLSLECTVEGTSNPNLYWYRQAAGRGLQLLFYSVGIGQISSEVPQNLSASRPQDRQFILSSKKLLLSDSGFYLCAWTPASGTDTQYFGPGTRLTVL.

Notes on this clone: One junction end disagrees with the germline gene, perhaps due to a read error. The chain links TRBV25-1 to TRBJ2-7; D is unresolved. CDR1 and CDR2 from the germline V gene are MGHDK and SYGVNS. The CDR3 loop spans 12 amino acids. The CDR3 bases are TGTGCCAGCAGTACAGTTCCCTACGCCCAGCACTTC. Amino acids: CASSTVPYAQHF.

The CDR3 DNA follows: TGTGCCAGTAGTCCGCAGGGCCTGGGTTATCAGCCCCAGCATTTT. It yields the protein CASSPQGLGYQPQHF. This sequence joins TRBV19 and TRBJ1-5, with D possibly matching TRBD1 (5 bases). CDR1 and CDR2 (germline): LNHDA, SQIVND (reference sequence). The CDR3 consists of 15 residues. Trimming removed 5 bases at V and 5 bases at J, with 16 bases between.

The rearrangement links TRBV27 to TRBJ2-1, with TRBD1 matching 9 bases. The CDR3 is made up of 14 amino acids. Trimming cost V 6 bases and J 3 bases; bases outside gene matches: 3. From germline, CDR1 is MNHEY and CDR2 SMNVEV (reference sequence). Here the CDR3 reads CASRTGGNYNEQFF. The CDR3 DNA sequence: TGTGCCAGCAGGACAGGGGGAAACTACAATGAGCAGTTCTTC.

The V gene is TRBV5-6, the J gene TRBJ2-7, with TRBD2 matching 9 bases. With V trimmed by 5 bases and J by 0 bases, 3 bases remained unmatched. CDR1 SGHDT and CDR2 YYEEEE come from the germline V gene. This CDR3 spans 14 amino acids. CDR3 region: CASSYSGSSYEQYF. CDR3 DNA sequence: TGTGCCAGCAGTTATAGCGGGAGCTCCTACGAGCAGTACTTC.

The chain couples TRBV4-1 to TRBJ1-1; no definite D call. The germline CDR1 and CDR2 sequences are MGHRA and YSYEKL. The ends were cut back, 1 base at V and 0 bases at J, with 9 bases in the middle. This CDR3 contains 15 residues. CDR3 sequence: CASSQVGSMNTEAFF. CDR3 nucleotide sequence: TGCGCCAGCAGCCAAGTTGGTAGCATGAACACTGAAGCTTTCTTT.

The rearrangement uses TRBV27 and TRBJ2-7; D unresolved. V was pared by 3 bases and J by 3 bases, with 9 bases between. The CDR3 sequence is 13 residues long. Looked up from germline, CDR1 is MNHEY and CDR2 is SMNVEV (reference sequence). In DNA, the CDR3 is TGTGCCAGCAGTTTCAGTGCTAGCTACGAGCAGTACTTC. This translates into CASSFSASYEQYF.

V gene TRBV2 combines with J gene TRBJ2-3; D perhaps matches TRBD2 (6 bases). CDR1 SNHLY and CDR2 FYNNEI come from the germline V gene. Trimming took 2 bases from V and 0 from J, leaving 9 bases between them. This CDR3 spans 15 amino acids. Here the CDR3 reads CASSERSGSTDTQYF. The CDR3 DNA follows: TGTGCCAGCAGTGAACGAAGCGGGAGCACAGATACGCAGTATTTT.

Only one count was recorded for this clone. V and J are TRBV4-1 and TRBJ2-7; TRBD2 aligns across 11 bases. CDR3 length: 16 amino acids. CDR1 is MGHRA and CDR2 is YSYEKL in the germline V gene. The ends lost 1 base at V and 5 bases at J; junction bases unmatched: 7. The CDR3 region has the DNA TGCGCCAGCAGCCAAGTTGGTAGCGGGAGGGCCGACGAGCAGTACTTC. This translates into CASSQVGSGRADEQYF.

The V and J genes are TRBV27 and TRBJ2-1; D unclear. CDR1 and CDR2 from the germline V gene are MNHEY and SMNVEV (reference sequence). This CDR3 is 16 amino acids long. The V end was cut by 2 bases, the J end by 0 bases, with 11 bases between. Here the CDR3 DNA reads TGTGCCAGCAGTTTAGGCCTCGGCAGCTCCTACAATGAGCAGTTCTTC. This translates into CASSLGLGSSYNEQFF.

The sample holds one count of this clone. CDR3: CASSPPGNSPLHF. The DNA for the CDR3 is TGCGCCAGCAGCCCCCCGGGTAATTCACCCCTCCACTTT. The J gene is TRBJ1-6, the V gene TRBV4-1; D remains unclear. This CDR3 region has 13 residues. V gave up 4 bases and J gave up 6 bases, with 7 bases separating them. In germline, CDR1 is MGHRA, CDR2 YSYEKL.

The V and J genes are TRBV7-7 and TRBJ2-2; D is possibly TRBD1 (5 bases). V lost 6 bases, J lost 5 bases, and 10 bases lay in between. The V gene's germline CDR1 is SSHAT and CDR2 FNYEAQ (reference sequence). The length of the CDR3 is 13 residues. The CDR3 protein is CASRPPGTGELFF. As DNA, the CDR3 is TGTGCCAGCAGACCCCCAGGGACCGGGGAGCTGTTTTTT.

J is TRBJ1-3 and V is TRBV5-6; D not certain. The V end lost 4 bases, the J end lost 0 bases, and 11 bases lay between the germline ends. CDR1 is SGHDT, CDR2 YYEEEE, per germline. CDR3 length equals 15 residues. CDR3 DNA: TGTGCCAGCAGCCCGGACGGACTCTCTGGAAACACCATATATTTT. This translates into CASSPDGLSGNTIYF.

The gene calls are TRBV19 and TRBJ1-3; D is uncertain. Germline lookup yields CDR1 LNHDA and CDR2 SQIVND (reference sequence). The CDR3 is made up of 14 amino acids. The V end was cut by 10 bases, the J end by 2 bases, with 15 bases between. In DNA form, the CDR3 reads TGTGCCACCAATAACCCGACAACTGGAAACACCATATATTTT. Protein product: CATNNPTTGNTIYF.

The chain employs TRBV5-1 and TRBJ2-5; 12 bases are a match to TRBD1. Unmatched junction bases numbered 10, after V lost 5 bases and J lost 2 bases. This CDR3 comprises 17 residues. Looked up from germline, CDR1 is SGHRS and CDR2 is YFSETQ. CDR3 sequence (DNA): TGCGCCAGCAGGGCCGGGACAGGGGGCGATAATCAAGAGACCCAGTACTTC. It encodes CASRAGTGGDNQETQYF.

V and J are TRBV19 and TRBJ1-3; TRBD1 matches at 8 bases. V lost 7 bases and J lost 3; bases outside the gene matches: 5. Germline V lookup: CDR1 LNHDA, CDR2 SQIVND (reference sequence). The CDR3 loop spans 14 amino acids. The CDR3 sequence is CASKDRGFGNTIYF. CDR3 nucleotides: TGTGCCAGTAAAGACAGGGGATTTGGAAACACCATATATTTT.